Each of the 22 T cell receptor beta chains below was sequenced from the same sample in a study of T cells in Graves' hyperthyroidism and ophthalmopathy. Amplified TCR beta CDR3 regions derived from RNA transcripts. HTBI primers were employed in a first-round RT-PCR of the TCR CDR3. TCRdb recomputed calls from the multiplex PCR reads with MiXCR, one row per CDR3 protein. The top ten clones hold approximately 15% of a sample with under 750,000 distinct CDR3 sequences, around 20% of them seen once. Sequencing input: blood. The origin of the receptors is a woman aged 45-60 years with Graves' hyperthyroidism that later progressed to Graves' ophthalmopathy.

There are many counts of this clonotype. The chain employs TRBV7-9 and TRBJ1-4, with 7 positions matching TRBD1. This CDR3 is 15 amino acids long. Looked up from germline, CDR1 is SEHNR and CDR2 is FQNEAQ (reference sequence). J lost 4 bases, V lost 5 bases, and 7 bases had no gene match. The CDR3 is CASSQRQGLNEKLFF. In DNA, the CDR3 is TGTGCCAGCAGCCAGCGACAGGGCCTTAATGAAAAACTGTTTTTT.

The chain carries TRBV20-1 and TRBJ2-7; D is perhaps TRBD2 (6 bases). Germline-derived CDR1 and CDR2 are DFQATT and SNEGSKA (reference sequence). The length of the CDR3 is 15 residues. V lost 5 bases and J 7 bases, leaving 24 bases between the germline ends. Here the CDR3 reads CSASTAFEGAGEQYF. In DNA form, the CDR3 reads TGCAGTGCTTCGACTGCATTCGAGGGTGCGGGGGAGCAGTACTTC.

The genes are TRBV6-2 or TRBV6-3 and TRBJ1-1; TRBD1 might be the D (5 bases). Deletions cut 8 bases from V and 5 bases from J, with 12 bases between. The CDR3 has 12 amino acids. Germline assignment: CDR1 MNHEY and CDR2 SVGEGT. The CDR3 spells CASVARGTEAFF. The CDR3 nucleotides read TGTGCCAGCGTAGCACGGGGGACTGAAGCTTTCTTT.

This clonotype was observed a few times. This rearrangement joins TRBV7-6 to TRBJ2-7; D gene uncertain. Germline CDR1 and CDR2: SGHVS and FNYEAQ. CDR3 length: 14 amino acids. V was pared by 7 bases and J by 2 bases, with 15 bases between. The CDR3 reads CASTQSDGAYEQYF. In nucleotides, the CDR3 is TGTGCCAGCACCCAATCTGATGGGGCCTACGAGCAGTACTTC.

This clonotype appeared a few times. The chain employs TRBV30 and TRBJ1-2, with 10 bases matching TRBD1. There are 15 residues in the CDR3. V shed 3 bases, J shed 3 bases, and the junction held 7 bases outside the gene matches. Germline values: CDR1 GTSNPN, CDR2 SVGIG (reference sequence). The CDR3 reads CAWRKTGTGDYGYTF. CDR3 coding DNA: TGTGCCTGGAGGAAGACCGGGACAGGGGACTATGGCTACACCTTC. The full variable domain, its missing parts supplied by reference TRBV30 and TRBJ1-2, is SQTIHQWPATLVQPVGSPLSLECTVEGTSNPNLYWYRQAAGRGLQLLFYSVGIGQISSEVPQNLSASRPQDRQFILSSKKLLLSDSGFYLCAWRKTGTGDYGYTFGSGTRLTVV.

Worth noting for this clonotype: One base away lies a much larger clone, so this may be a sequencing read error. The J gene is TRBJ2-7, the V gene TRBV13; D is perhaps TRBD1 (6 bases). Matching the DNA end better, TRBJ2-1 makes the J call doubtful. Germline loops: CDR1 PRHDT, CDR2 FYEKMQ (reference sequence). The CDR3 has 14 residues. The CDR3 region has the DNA TGTGCCAGCAGCTTAGGACAGGGTATCTACGAGCAGTTCTTC. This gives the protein CASSLGQGIYEQFF.

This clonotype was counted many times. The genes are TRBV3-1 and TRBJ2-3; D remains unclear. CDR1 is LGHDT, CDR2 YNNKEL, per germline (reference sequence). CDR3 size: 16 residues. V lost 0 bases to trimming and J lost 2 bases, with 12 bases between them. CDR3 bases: TGTGCCAGCAGCCAAGATCGGGTAGGCGACACAGATACGCAGTATTTT. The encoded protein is CASSQDRVGDTDTQYF.

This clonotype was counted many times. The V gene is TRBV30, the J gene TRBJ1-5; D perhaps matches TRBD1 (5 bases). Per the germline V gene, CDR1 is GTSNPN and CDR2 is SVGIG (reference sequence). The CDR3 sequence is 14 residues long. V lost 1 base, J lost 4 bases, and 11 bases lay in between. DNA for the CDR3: TGTGCCTGGAGTGAGGCGGGGGGGAATCAGCCCCAGCATTTT. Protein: CAWSEAGGNQPQHF.

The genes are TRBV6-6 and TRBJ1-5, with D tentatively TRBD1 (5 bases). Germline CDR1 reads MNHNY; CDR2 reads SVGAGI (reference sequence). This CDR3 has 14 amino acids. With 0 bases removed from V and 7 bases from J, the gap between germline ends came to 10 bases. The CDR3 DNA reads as TGTGCCAGCAGTTACTCTGAGGGGTGGCAGCCCCAGCATTTT. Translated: CASSYSEGWQPQHF.

The DNA for the CDR3 is TGCAGCGCCTTTGACGGGGAAAACTATGGCTACACCTTC. Its translation: CSAFDGENYGYTF. The chain has TRBV29-1 and TRBJ1-2, with no clear D. The CDR3 has 13 residues. Germline V lookup: CDR1 SQVTM, CDR2 ANQGSEA. V lost 7 bases, J lost 2 bases, and 14 bases lay in between.

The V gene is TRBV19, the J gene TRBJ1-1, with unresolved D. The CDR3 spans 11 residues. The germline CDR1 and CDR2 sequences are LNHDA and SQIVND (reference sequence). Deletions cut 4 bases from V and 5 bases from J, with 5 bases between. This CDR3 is CASSKVTEAFF. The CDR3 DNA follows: TGTGCCAGTAGTAAAGTAACTGAAGCTTTCTTT.

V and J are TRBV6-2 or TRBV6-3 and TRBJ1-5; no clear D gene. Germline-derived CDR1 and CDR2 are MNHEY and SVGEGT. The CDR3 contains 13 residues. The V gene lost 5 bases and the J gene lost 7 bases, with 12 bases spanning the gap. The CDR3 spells CASSVESGQPQHF. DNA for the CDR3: TGTGCCAGCAGTGTCGAATCGGGGCAGCCCCAGCATTTT.

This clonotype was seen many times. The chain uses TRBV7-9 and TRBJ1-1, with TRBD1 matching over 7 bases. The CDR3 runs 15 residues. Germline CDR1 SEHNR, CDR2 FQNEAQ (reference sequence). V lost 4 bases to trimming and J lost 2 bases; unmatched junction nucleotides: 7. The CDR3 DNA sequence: TGTGCCAGCAGCTCCCGAGAGGGGGCAAACACTGAAGCTTTCTTT. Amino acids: CASSSREGANTEAFF.

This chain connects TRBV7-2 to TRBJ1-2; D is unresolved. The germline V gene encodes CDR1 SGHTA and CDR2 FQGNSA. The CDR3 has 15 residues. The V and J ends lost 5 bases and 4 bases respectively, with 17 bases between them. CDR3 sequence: CASSLQAGQSYGYTF. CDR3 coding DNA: TGTGCCAGCAGCCTTCAAGCCGGGCAGAGCTATGGCTACACCTTC.

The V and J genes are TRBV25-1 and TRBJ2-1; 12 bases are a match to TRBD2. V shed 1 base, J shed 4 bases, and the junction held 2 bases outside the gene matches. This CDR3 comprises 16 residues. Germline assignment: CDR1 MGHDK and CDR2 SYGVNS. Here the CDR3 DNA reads TGTGCCAGCAGTGAATTAGGGACTAGCGGGTACAATGAGCAGTTCTTC. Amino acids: CASSELGTSGYNEQFF.

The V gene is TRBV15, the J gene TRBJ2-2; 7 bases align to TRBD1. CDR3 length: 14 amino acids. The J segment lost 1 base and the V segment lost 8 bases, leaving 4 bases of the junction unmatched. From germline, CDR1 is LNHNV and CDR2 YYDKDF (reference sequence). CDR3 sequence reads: CATGDRVNTGELFF. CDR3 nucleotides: TGTGCCACCGGAGACAGGGTGAACACCGGGGAGCTGTTTTTT.

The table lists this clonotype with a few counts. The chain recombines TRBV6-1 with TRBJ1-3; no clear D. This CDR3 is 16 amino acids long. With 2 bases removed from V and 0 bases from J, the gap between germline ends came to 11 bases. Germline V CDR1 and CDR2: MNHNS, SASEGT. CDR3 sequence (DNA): TGTGCCAGCAGTGAACTTGTCATCTTCTCTGGAAACACCATATATTTT. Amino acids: CASSELVIFSGNTIYF.

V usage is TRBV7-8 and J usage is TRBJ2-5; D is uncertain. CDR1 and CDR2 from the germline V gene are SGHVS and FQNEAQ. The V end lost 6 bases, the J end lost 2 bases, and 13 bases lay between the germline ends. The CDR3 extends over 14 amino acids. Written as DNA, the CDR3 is TGTGCCAGCAGTCGTCGCCCTGCTCAAGAGACCCAGTACTTC. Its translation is CASSRRPAQETQYF. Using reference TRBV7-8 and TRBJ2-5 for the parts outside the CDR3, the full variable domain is GAGVSQSPRYKVAKRGQDVALRCDPISGHVSLFWYQQALGQGPEFLTYFQNEAQLDKSGLPSDRFFAERPEGSVSTLKIQRTQQEDSAVYLCASSRRPAQETQYFGPGTRLLVL.

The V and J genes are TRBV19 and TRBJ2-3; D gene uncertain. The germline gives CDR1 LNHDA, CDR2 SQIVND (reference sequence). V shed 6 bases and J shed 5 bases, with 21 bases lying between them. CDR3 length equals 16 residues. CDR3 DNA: TGTGCCAGTAGATCGTTGCGAATGGGGTCTGGAGATACGCAGTATTTT. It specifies CASRSLRMGSGDTQYF.

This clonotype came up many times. Here the CDR3 reads CASVSRASGGEQFF. CDR3 DNA sequence: TGTGCCAGCGTGTCACGGGCTAGCGGGGGGGAGCAGTTCTTC. The V and J genes are TRBV6-1 and TRBJ2-1, with 11 bases identical to TRBD2. In germline, CDR1 is MNHNS, CDR2 SASEGT. V gave up 8 bases and J gave up 10 bases; unmatched junction bases: 10. CDR3 size: 14 residues.

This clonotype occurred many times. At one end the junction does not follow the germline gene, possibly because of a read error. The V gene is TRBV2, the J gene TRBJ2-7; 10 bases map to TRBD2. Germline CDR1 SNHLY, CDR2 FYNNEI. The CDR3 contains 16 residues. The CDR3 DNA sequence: TGTGCCAGCAGTGAACCGGGACTAGCGCCCTCCTCCGAGCAGTACTTC. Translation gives CASSEPGLAPSSEQYF.

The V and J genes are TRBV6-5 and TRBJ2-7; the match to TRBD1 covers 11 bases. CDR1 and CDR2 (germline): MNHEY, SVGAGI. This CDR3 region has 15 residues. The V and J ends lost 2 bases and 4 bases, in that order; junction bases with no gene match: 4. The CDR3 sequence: CASSYTGTGGYEQYF. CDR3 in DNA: TGTGCCAGCAGTTACACCGGGACAGGGGGGTACGAGCAGTACTTC.